Following are 11 T cell receptor beta chains from one sample sequenced in a study of T cells in localized non-small cell lung cancer. Profiling relied on immunoSEQ multiplex PCR, and the TCRdb table lists in-frame clones only, not all of them. The sample has under 3,000 clones, approximately 28% seen once; the top ten hold 10% to 15%. The sample here was lung tumor tissue, taken before any cancer treatment. Receptors originate from a woman aged 35-75 years with stage III lung adenocarcinoma.

This clone was counted only a few times. The chain is built from TRBV6-8 and TRBJ1-1; 7 bases align to TRBD1. The ends lost 10 bases at V and 0 bases at J; junction bases unmatched: 5. The CDR3 has 13 amino acids. Germline V gene sequence: CDR1 MNHGY, CDR2 SAAAGT. The CDR3 reads CAIATGMNTEAFF. CDR3 DNA: TGTGCCATCGCGACAGGGATGAACACTGAAGCTTTCTTT.

This clone has more than one count but fewer than ten. The CDR3: CASSYTVTRRDTGELFF. The CDR3 region has the DNA TGTGCCAGCAGTTACACCGTTACTAGGCGAGACACCGGGGAGCTGTTTTTT. The gene calls are TRBV6-8 and TRBJ2-2; perhaps TRBD2 as D (5 bases). V lost 2 bases and J lost 3, with 16 bases in between. The CDR3 length is 17 residues. From germline, CDR1 is MNHGY and CDR2 SAAAGT.

The rearrangement joins TRBV14 to TRBJ2-5; possible D gene TRBD2, 7 bases. V was cut by 2 bases and J by 4 bases, with 17 bases left in between. This CDR3 region has 16 residues. Germline values: CDR1 SGHDN, CDR2 FVKESK. CDR3 in DNA: TGTGCCAGCAGCCAAAGAGGAGGGGGGGCCGGAGAGACCCAGTACTTC. This sequence encodes CASSQRGGGAGETQYF.

CDR3 protein: CASSQANYGYTF. Here the CDR3 DNA reads TGTGCCAGCTCTCAGGCTAACTATGGCTACACCTTC. This chain connects TRBV6-8 to TRBJ1-2; D is uncertain. Trimming cost V 8 bases and J 0 bases, with 7 bases left between them. Germline-derived CDR1 and CDR2 are MNHGY and SAAAGT. The CDR3 is 12 residues long.

The V gene is TRBV11-3, the J gene TRBJ1-2, with a tentative D call TRBD1 (5 bases). The CDR3 runs to 14 residues. V was clipped by 6 bases and J by 4 bases, with 15 bases between them. Per germline, CDR1 SGHNT and CDR2 YENEEA. CDR3 region: CASRREFQGYGYTF. CDR3 sequence (DNA): TGTGCCAGCAGACGGGAATTTCAGGGCTATGGCTACACCTTC.

In this sample, this clone turned up a few times. V usage is TRBV6-8 and J usage is TRBJ1-5, with D unresolved. CDR3 length: 15 residues. V was cut by 4 bases and J by 0 bases, with 10 bases left in between. Germline V gene lookup returns CDR1 MNHGY and CDR2 SAAAGT. CDR3 in amino acids: CASSFNPFSNQPQHF. CDR3 sequence (DNA): TGTGCCAGCAGTTTCAACCCCTTTAGCAATCAGCCCCAGCATTTT.

The chain employs TRBV10-3 and TRBJ2-3, with TRBD1 matching over 8 bases. The CDR3 is 16 amino acids. Germline assignment: CDR1 ENHRY and CDR2 SYGVKD. The V gene end was trimmed by 0 bases and the J gene end by 2 bases; junction bases not matched to a gene: 4. The DNA of the CDR3 is TGTGCCATCAGTGAGTCGGACAGGGACCTCACAGATACGCAGTATTTT. It codes for CAISESDRDLTDTQYF.

The V gene is TRBV7-6, the J gene TRBJ2-5, with 7 bases matching TRBD1. The CDR3 length is 15 residues. After removal of 3 bases from V and 3 bases from J, the junction contained 7 bases not matched to a gene. The V gene's germline CDR1 is SGHVS and CDR2 FNYEAQ. The CDR3 nucleotides are TGTGCCAGCAGCTTGGGACAGAGGGTGGAAGAGACCCAGTACTTC. It yields the protein CASSLGQRVEETQYF. Variable domain in full (rest from reference TRBV7-6 and TRBJ2-5): GAGVSQSPRYKVTKRGQDVALRCDPISGHVSLYWYRQALGQGPEFLTYFNYEAQQDKSGLPNDRFSAERPEGSISTLTIQRTEQRDSAMYRCASSLGQRVEETQYFGPGTRLLVL.

A few counts support this clone. This sequence joins TRBV19 and TRBJ2-1, with 10 nucleotides matching TRBD2. Trimming removed 1 base from V and 0 bases from J; junction bases left unmatched: 6. CDR3 length: 18 residues. The V gene's germline CDR1 is LNHDA and CDR2 SQIVND (reference sequence). CDR3: CASSIVSAGGSSYNEQFF. The CDR3, as DNA: TGTGCCAGTAGTATAGTGTCAGCGGGGGGGAGCTCCTACAATGAGCAGTTCTTC.

V and J are TRBV10-1 and TRBJ2-1, with 11 bases identical to TRBD1. CDR3 length: 13 amino acids. Trimming removed 8 bases from V and 5 bases from J; junction bases left unmatched: 2. Germline values: CDR1 WNHNN, CDR2 SYGVQD (reference sequence). The CDR3 DNA is TGCGCCAGCCGGGACAGGGGGGACAATGAGCAGTTCTTC. Translation gives CASRDRGDNEQFF.

The chain carries TRBV28 and TRBJ1-5; TRBD1 matches at 11 bases. This CDR3 comprises 18 residues. V was pared by 4 bases and J by 1 base, with 9 bases of the junction left unmatched. From germline, CDR1 is MDHEN and CDR2 SYDVKM. The CDR3 loop reads CASSSLGQGAASNQPQHF. Written as DNA, the CDR3 is TGTGCCAGCAGTTCACTTGGACAGGGGGCGGCAAGCAATCAGCCCCAGCATTTT.